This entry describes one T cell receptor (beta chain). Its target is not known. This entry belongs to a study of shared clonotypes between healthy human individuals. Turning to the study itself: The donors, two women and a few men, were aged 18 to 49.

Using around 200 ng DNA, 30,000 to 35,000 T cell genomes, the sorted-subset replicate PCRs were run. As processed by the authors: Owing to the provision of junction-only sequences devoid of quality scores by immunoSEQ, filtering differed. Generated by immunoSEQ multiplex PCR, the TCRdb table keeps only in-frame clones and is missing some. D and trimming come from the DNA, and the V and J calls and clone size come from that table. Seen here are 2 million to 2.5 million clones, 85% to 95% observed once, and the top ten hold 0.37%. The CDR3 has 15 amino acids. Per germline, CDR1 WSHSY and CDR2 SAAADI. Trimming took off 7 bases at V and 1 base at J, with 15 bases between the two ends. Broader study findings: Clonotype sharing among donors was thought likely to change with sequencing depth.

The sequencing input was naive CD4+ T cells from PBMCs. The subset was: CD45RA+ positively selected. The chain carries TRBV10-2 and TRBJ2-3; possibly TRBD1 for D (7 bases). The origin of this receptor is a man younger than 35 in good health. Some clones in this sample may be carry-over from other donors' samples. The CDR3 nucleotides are TGCGCCAGCACCAGGGGGGAGGCCCGCACAGATACGCAGTATTTT. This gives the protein CASTRGEARTDTQYF.